This paragraph reports one T cell receptor beta chain. Its target is unknown. This entry is derived from a study of neurological immune-mediated disorders. Study-level results: Across subjects, no CDR3 amino acid sequence appeared in expanded clones of more than one subject, a finding that suggested private repertoires in all groups.

Unsorted libraries were generated from 2 million PBMCs held at -80 degrees C. By 5'RACE with 10-nucleotide random UMIs, the cDNA was made. TCRdb re-derived calls from the 5' RACE reads in MiXCR, one entry per CDR3 protein. In the table there are tens of thousands of distinct CDR3 sequences, approximately 12% of which are singletons. The CDR3 has 14 amino acids. V was pared by 4 bases and J by 4 bases, with 3 bases of the junction left unmatched. Germline loops: CDR1 SGHRS, CDR2 YFSETQ. Specimen: PBMCs. The genes are TRBV5-1 and TRBJ2-7, with 12 nucleotides matching TRBD2. This TCR came from a female donor in good health. The CDR3 region is CASSPTSGSYEQYF. DNA of the CDR3: TGCGCCAGCAGCCCGACTAGCGGGAGTTACGAGCAGTACTTC.